This record concerns one TCR beta chain sequence. A much bigger clone sits one base away, suggesting this may be a read error. One entry per CDR3 protein results from TCRdb running MiXCR on the 5' RACE reads. The sample shows nearly 40,000 distinct CDR3 sequences, approximately 20% of them seen only once. The V end lost 0 bases, the J end lost 9 bases, and 14 bases lay between the germline ends. The CDR3 runs 14 residues. The source of this sequence is a female donor with breast cancer. This chain connects TRBV12-3 or TRBV12-4 to TRBJ1-2, with no clear D. Sequenced sample: naive CD4+ T cells sorted from a lymph node. Described subset: naive CD4+ T cells, CD4+CD45RA+CD25-. CDR3 sequence reads: CASSLAGRDYCYTF. In DNA, the CDR3 is TGTGCCAGCAGTTTAGCGGGAAGGGATTATTGCTACACCTTC.